Below, 16 T cell receptor beta chains from the same sample are listed, as sequenced in a study of Ad26.COV2.S vaccination and SARS-CoV-2 variants. The treatment here: 15 to 20 received Ad26.COV2.S at low or high dose, single or two shots; about 5 received placebo; per-sample allocation not given. Sampling was performed 63 days after the first vaccine or placebo injection. Repertoires were generated with immunoSEQ multiplex PCR, while TCRdb's copy carries only in-frame clones and drops some. The data contain about 440,000 clones, roughly 87% of them singletons. The sample was peripheral blood, taken in a trial of Ad26.COV2.S vaccine versus placebo. These receptors were collected from a person aged 18-60 years who received the Ad26.COV2.S COVID-19 vaccine or a placebo.

The chain is built from TRBV5-6 and TRBJ1-6, with D hard to call. CDR1 is SGHDT, CDR2 YYEEEE, per germline. The CDR3 extends over 15 amino acids. Trimming removed 0 bases from V and 9 bases from J, with 13 bases in between. CDR3 residues: CASSLGAGSGSPLHF. DNA of the CDR3: TGTGCCAGCAGCTTGGGGGCTGGCAGCGGTTCACCCCTCCACTTT.

This chain links TRBV10-1 with TRBJ1-4, with 7 positions matching TRBD1. V lost 0 bases and J lost 7; bases outside the gene matches: 17. CDR3 size: 19 residues. In germline, CDR1 is WNHNN, CDR2 SYGVQD (reference sequence). CDR3 amino acids: CASSESWEGRTGEGEKLFF. DNA of the CDR3: TGCGCCAGCAGTGAGTCATGGGAGGGCCGGACAGGCGAGGGTGAAAAACTGTTTTTT.

V gene TRBV4-3 combines with J gene TRBJ1-4; 7 nucleotides agree with TRBD1. Germline CDR1 is LGHNA and CDR2 is YSLEER. The CDR3 is 15 residues long. V dropped 0 bases and J dropped 3; count of bases not matched to a gene: 1. CDR3 nucleotide sequence: TGCGCCAGCAGCCAAGACCAGGGGGCTAATGAAAAACTGTTTTTT. As protein: CASSQDQGANEKLFF.

The rearrangement uses TRBV18 and TRBJ1-4; TRBD1 matches 9 bases. Germline loops: CDR1 KGHSH, CDR2 LQKENI. The V and J ends lost 3 bases and 8 bases, in that order; junction bases with no gene match: 7. This CDR3 spans 15 amino acids. The CDR3 nucleotides are TGTGCCAGCTCACCTGGACAGGGGATGATAGAAAAACTGTTTTTT. Translation: CASSPGQGMIEKLFF. Using reference TRBV18 and TRBJ1-4 for the parts outside the CDR3, the full variable domain is NAGVMQNPRHLVRRRGQEARLRCSPMKGHSHVYWYRQLPEEGLKFMVYLQKENIIDESGMPKERFSAEFPKEGPSILRIQQVVRGDSAAYFCASSPGQGMIEKLFFGSGTQLSVL.

The chain is built from TRBV3-1 (or the pseudogene TRBV3-2) and TRBJ2-1, with TRBD2 matching over 7 bases. From germline, CDR1 is LGHDT and CDR2 YNNKEL (reference sequence). The CDR3 covers 19 residues. The V and J ends lost 0 bases and 7 bases, in that order; junction bases with no gene match: 18. This CDR3 is CASSQDGVVGRAFVNEQFF. The CDR3, as DNA: TGTGCCAGCAGCCAAGACGGAGTTGTAGGGAGGGCCTTTGTAAATGAGCAGTTCTTC.

The chain carries TRBV24-1 and TRBJ2-5; possible D gene TRBD1, 6 bases. V shed 3 bases and J shed 1 base, with 14 bases lying between them. This CDR3 region has 16 residues. The germline CDR1 and CDR2 sequences are KGHDR and SFDVKD. The CDR3 sequence is CATSDHYTGPQETQYF. CDR3 nucleotides: TGTGCCACCAGTGATCATTATACAGGGCCCCAAGAGACCCAGTACTTC.

V usage is TRBV24-1 and J usage is TRBJ2-7; the D is unclear. Trimming took off 5 bases at V and 0 bases at J, with 10 bases between the two ends. Germline V gene data show CDR1 as KGHDR and CDR2 as SFDVKD. The CDR3 length is 14 residues. CDR3 loop: CATSGSRSSYEQYF. CDR3 DNA sequence: TGTGCCACCAGTGGGAGCCGGAGCTCCTACGAGCAGTACTTC.

V gene TRBV6-2 or TRBV6-3 combines with J gene TRBJ2-4; D gene unclear. CDR1 and CDR2 from the germline V gene are MNHEY and SVGEGT. Trimming left V 2 bases short and J 4 bases short, with 6 bases between. The CDR3 is made up of 13 amino acids. CDR3 loop: CASSYTQKNIQYF. The CDR3 nucleotides are TGTGCCAGCAGTTACACGCAGAAAAACATTCAGTACTTC.

This sequence joins TRBV5-1 and TRBJ2-1, with TRBD2 matching over 11 bases. This CDR3 contains 15 residues. Trimming cost V 7 bases and J 6 bases; bases outside gene matches: 9. Germline V CDR1 and CDR2: SGHRS, YFSETQ. The CDR3 bases are TGCGCCAGCGACATAGCGGGAGGGCCGTCCAATGAGCAGTTCTTC. Protein sequence: CASDIAGGPSNEQFF.

CDR3 protein: CASSSGQGTDTQYF. As DNA, the CDR3 is TGTGCCAGCAGCTCGGGACAGGGCACAGATACGCAGTATTTT. The V gene is TRBV11-3, the J gene TRBJ2-3, with 8 nucleotides matching TRBD1. The CDR3 totals 14 residues. Germline values: CDR1 SGHNT, CDR2 YENEEA. V shed 4 bases, J shed 1 base, and the junction held 1 base outside the gene matches.

V usage is TRBV12-5 and J usage is TRBJ2-1, with 14 nucleotides matching TRBD2. The CDR3 extends over 19 amino acids. Germline loops: CDR1 LGHNT, CDR2 FRNRAP. V trimming: 6 bases; J trimming: 2 bases; junction bases outside the gene matches: 12. The CDR3 sequence is CASGDPGLAGELPYNEQFF. In DNA, the CDR3 is TGTGCTAGTGGAGATCCGGGACTAGCGGGAGAGTTACCCTACAATGAGCAGTTCTTC.

The gene calls are TRBV27 and TRBJ2-1, with 9 positions matching TRBD2. The CDR3 spans 16 residues. J lost 7 bases, V lost 5 bases, and 12 bases had no gene match. Germline-derived CDR1 and CDR2 are MNHEY and SMNVEV (reference sequence). The DNA of the CDR3 is TGTGCCAGCAGTCCCCGAAGCGGGAGGCGGGGAAATGAGCAGTTCTTC. This gives the protein CASSPRSGRRGNEQFF.

The chain is built from TRBV5-1 and TRBJ2-1; D is possibly TRBD1 or TRBD2 (5 bases each). CDR3 length equals 16 residues. The V end lost 6 bases, the J end lost 8 bases, and 24 bases lay between the germline ends. CDR1 is SGHRS, CDR2 YFSETQ, per germline. The DNA for the CDR3 is TGCGCCAGCACTCCGTGGGGGACGGTGGGGTTCGATGAGCAGTTCTTC. This encodes CASTPWGTVGFDEQFF.

J is TRBJ2-5 and V is TRBV4-2; perhaps TRBD2 as D (7 bases). With 0 bases removed from V and 4 bases from J, the gap between germline ends came to 12 bases. In germline, CDR1 is LGHNA, CDR2 YNFKEQ. The CDR3 is 15 amino acids. CDR3 DNA: TGTGCCAGCAGCCAAGAACAGGGAGGGGGAGAGACCCAGTACTTC. It is translated as CASSQEQGGGETQYF.

The rearrangement joins TRBV7-9 to TRBJ1-1, with TRBD1 identical over 8 bases. The CDR3 extends over 17 amino acids. J was trimmed by 1 base and V by 4 bases; bases with no gene match: 11. Germline assignment: CDR1 SEHNR and CDR2 FQNEAQ (reference sequence). DNA for the CDR3: TGTGCCAGCAGCTCGATTGGACAGGGCGGTTGGAACACTGAAGCTTTCTTT. Its translation: CASSSIGQGGWNTEAFF.

V and J are TRBV28 and TRBJ2-4; D is perhaps TRBD2 (5 bases). The CDR3 spans 15 residues. CDR1 is MDHEN, CDR2 SYDVKM, per germline. V was shortened by 6 bases and J by 11 bases, with 23 bases between the two germline ends. The CDR3 DNA is TGTGCCAGCAGCACCCCTGAGGGAAGAGTCGGGTTTCAGTACTTC. Translated: CASSTPEGRVGFQYF.